The entry that follows covers one T cell receptor beta chain sequence. Authors' data handling: Researchers report that nucleated cell counts were estimated from reference gene primer amplification. Method: immunoSEQ multiplex PCR; TCRdb's copy keeps in-frame clones and lacks some. V and J calls and clone size come straight from that table; D and trimming were deduced from the DNA. The table has more than 50,000 clones, about 76% seen once. The sample is drawn from a study of blood T cell repertoires in COVID-19. Study in general: Researchers got acute and convalescent COVID-19 samples from the United States, Italy and Spain. Sample material is recorded as cDNA or gDNA derived from T cells, B-cell-depleted T cells, or PBMCs.

CDR1 is MNHEY and CDR2 is SVGAGI in the germline V gene. V lost 2 bases and J lost 6, with 10 bases in between. CDR3 size: 13 residues. The source is a man between 65 and 79 years old with active or convalescent COVID-19. Specimen: peripheral blood. V gene TRBV6-5 combines with J gene TRBJ1-2; D unresolved. The CDR3 here is CASSYGEGNGYTF. Written as DNA, the CDR3 is TGTGCCAGCAGTTACGGGGAGGGCAATGGCTACACCTTC.